This TCR beta chain was sequenced for a study of molecular identifiers for immune sequencing clone quantification. In this sample, this clonotype turned up many times. Sorting was used to obtain naive CD8 T cells (CD8+CD4-CCR7+CD45RA+). TCRdb recomputed calls from the PCR reads with MiXCR, one row per CDR3 protein. This repertoire shows just under 650,000 distinct CDR3 sequences, nearly 20% found once; its top ten account for roughly 0.83%. Source material: naive CD8+ T cells from blood, with Jurkat cell RNA spiked in. Subset: FACS-sorted CD8+CD4-CCR7+CD45RA+ naive T cells. The TCR comes from a human donor in good health. Some libraries in this study had Jurkat cell RNA spiked in.

The CDR3 is CASALAGVMEDEQFF. The CDR3 DNA reads TGTGCCAGCGCCTTGGCGGGAGTAATGGAGGATGAGCAGTTCTTC. V is TRBV5-4 and J is TRBJ2-1; TRBD2 aligns across 7 bases. V shed 7 bases and J 8 bases; nucleotides not matched to a gene: 15. This CDR3 is built from 15 residues. Germline values: CDR1 SGHNT, CDR2 YYREEE (reference sequence).